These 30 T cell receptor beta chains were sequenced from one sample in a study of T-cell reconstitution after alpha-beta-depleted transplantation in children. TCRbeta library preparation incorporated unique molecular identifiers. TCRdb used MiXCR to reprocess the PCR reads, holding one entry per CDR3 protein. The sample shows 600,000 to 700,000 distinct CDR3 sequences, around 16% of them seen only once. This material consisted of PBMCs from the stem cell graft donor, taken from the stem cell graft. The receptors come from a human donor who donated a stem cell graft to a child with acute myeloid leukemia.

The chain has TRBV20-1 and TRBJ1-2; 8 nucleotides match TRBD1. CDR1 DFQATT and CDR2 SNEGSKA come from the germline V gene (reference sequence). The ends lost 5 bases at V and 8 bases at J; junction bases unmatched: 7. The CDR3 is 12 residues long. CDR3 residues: CSAYGQGGGYTF. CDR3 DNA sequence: TGCAGTGCTTACGGACAGGGAGGCGGCTACACCTTC.

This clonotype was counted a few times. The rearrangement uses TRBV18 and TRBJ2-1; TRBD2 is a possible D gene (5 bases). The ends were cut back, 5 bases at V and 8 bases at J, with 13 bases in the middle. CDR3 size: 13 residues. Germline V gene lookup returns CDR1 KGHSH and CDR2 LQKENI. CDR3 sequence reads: CASSRYGSDEQFF. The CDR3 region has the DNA TGTGCCAGCTCAAGGTACGGTAGCGATGAGCAGTTCTTC.

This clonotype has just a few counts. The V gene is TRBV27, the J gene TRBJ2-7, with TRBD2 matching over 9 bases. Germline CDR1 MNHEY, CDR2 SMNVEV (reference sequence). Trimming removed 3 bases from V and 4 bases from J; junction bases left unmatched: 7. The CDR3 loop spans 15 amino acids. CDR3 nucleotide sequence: TGTGCCAGCAGTTTCGGTAGCGGGGGTCCTTACGAGCAGTACGTC. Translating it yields CASSFGSGGPYEQYV.

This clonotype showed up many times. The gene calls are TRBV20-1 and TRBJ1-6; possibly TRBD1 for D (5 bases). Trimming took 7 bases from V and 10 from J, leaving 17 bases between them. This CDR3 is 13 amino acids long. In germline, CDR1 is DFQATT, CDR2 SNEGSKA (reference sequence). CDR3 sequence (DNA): TGCAGTGTGGCGGGGGGGGGTTTGTCACCCCTCCACTTT. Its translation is CSVAGGGLSPLHF.

CDR3 bases: TGCAGTGCTAGAGACAACAGGGGGGTAGGACAGCCCCAGCATTTT. Amino acid sequence: CSARDNRGVGQPQHF. V gene TRBV20-1 combines with J gene TRBJ1-5; 8 bases map to TRBD1. The germline V gene has CDR1 DFQATT and CDR2 SNEGSKA (reference sequence). Losses at the gene ends were 0 bases for V and 7 bases for J; bases not matched to a gene: 8. This CDR3 spans 15 amino acids.

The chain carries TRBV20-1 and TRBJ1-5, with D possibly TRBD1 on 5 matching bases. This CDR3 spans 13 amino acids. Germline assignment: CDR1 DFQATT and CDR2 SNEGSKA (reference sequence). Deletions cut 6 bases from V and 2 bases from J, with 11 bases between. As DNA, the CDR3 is TGCAGTGCCCATCCGGGGCGCAATCAGCCCCAGCATTTT. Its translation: CSAHPGRNQPQHF.

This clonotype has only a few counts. This CDR3 reads CASILRGNQHF. CDR3 bases: TGTGCCAGTATACTAAGGGGCAATCAGCATTTT. This chain uses TRBV28 with TRBJ1-5; TRBD1 is a possible D gene (5 bases). The CDR3 has 11 residues. Trimming shortened V by 9 bases and J by 13 bases, and 16 bases separated the two germline ends. The V gene's germline CDR1 is MDHEN and CDR2 SYDVKM.

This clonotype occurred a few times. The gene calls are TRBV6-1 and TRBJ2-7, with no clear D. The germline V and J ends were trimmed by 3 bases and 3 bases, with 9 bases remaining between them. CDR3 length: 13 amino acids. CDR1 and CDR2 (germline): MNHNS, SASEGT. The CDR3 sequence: CASSEFGFYEQYV. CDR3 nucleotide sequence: TGTGCCAGCAGTGAGTTCGGCTTCTACGAGCAGTACGTC.

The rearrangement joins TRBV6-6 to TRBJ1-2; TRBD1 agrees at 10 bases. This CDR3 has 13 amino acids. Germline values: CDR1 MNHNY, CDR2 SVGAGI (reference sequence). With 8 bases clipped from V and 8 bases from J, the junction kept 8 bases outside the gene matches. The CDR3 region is CASGRQGAGGYTF. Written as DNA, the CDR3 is TGTGCCAGCGGTCGACAGGGGGCTGGAGGCTACACCTTC.

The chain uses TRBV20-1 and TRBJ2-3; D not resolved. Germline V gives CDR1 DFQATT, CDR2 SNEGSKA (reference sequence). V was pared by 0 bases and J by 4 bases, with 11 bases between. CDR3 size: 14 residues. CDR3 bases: TGCAGTGCTAGAGACAGGTTTGGCCCAGATACGCAGTATTTT. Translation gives CSARDRFGPDTQYF.

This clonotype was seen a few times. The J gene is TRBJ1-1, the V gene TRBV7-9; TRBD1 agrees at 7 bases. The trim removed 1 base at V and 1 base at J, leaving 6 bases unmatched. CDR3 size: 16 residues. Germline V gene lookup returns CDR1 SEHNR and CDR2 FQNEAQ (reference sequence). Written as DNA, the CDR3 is TGTGCCAGCAGCTTAGGGGCAGGGGGTCCGAACACTGAAGCTTTCTTT. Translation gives CASSLGAGGPNTEAFF.

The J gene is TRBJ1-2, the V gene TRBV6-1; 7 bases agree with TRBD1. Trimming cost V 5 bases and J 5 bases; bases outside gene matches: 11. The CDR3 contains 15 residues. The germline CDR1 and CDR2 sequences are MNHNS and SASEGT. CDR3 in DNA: TGTGCCAGCAGTACCCCACGGGACAGCACTTATGGCTACACCTTC. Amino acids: CASSTPRDSTYGYTF.

CDR3 residues: CASSWGSEYGYTF. The CDR3 DNA sequence: TGTGCCAGCAGCTGGGGCTCTGAATATGGCTACACCTTC. The genes are TRBV7-9 and TRBJ1-2, with D perhaps matching TRBD1 (5 bases). With 4 bases removed from V and 5 bases from J, the gap between germline ends came to 11 bases. This CDR3 is 13 amino acids long. Germline CDR1 SEHNR, CDR2 FQNEAQ (reference sequence). Looking up the rest from reference TRBV7-9 and TRBJ1-2 gives the full variable domain: DTGVSQNPRHKITKRGQNVTFRCDPISEHNRLYWYRQTLGQGPEFLTYFQNEAQLEKSRLLSDRFSAERPKGSFSTLEIQRTEQGDSAMYLCASSWGSEYGYTFGSGTRLTVV.

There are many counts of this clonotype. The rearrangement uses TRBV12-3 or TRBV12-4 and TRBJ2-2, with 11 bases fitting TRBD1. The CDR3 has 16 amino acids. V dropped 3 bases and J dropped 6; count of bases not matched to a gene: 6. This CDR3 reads CASSFGQGATAGELFF. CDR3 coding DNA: TGTGCCAGCAGTTTCGGACAGGGGGCAACGGCCGGGGAGCTGTTTTTT.

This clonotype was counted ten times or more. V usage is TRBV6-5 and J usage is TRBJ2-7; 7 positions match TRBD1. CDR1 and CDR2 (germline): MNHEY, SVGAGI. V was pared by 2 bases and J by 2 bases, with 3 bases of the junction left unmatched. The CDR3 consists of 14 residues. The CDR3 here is CASSYRQGPYEQYF. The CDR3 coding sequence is TGTGCCAGCAGTTACCGACAGGGTCCCTACGAGCAGTACTTC.

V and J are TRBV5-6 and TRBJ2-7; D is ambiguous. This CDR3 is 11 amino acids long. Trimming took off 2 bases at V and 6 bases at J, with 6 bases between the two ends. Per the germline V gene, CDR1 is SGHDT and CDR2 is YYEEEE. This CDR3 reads CASSFKIEQYF. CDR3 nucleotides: TGTGCCAGCAGCTTTAAAATCGAGCAGTACTTC.

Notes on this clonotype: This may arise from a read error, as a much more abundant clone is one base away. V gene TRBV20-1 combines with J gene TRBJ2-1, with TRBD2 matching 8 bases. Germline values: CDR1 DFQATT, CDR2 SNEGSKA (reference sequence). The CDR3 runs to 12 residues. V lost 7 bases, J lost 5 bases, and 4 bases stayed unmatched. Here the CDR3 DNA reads TGCAGTGTTGGACTAGCCAACAATGAGCAGTTCTTC. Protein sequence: CSVGLANNEQFF.

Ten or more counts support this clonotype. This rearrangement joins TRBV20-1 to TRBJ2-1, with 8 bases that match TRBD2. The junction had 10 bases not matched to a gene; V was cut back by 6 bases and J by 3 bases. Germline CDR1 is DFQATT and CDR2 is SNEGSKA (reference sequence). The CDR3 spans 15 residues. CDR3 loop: CSARMLAGGYNEQFF. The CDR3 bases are TGCAGTGCCCGAATGCTGGCGGGGGGCTACAATGAGCAGTTCTTC.

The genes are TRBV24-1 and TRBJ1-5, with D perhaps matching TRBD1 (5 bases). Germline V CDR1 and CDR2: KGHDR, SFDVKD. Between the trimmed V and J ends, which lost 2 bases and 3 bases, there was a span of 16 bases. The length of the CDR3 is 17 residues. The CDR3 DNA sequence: TGTGCCACCAGTGATTCCGACAGCCCTTATACCAATCAGCCCCAGCATTTT. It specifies CATSDSDSPYTNQPQHF.

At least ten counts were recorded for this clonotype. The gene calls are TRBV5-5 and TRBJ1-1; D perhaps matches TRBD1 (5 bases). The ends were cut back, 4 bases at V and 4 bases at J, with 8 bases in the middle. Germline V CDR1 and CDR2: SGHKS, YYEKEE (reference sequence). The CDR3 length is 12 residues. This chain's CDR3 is CASSGGGTEAFF. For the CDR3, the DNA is TGTGCCAGCAGCGGGGGGGGCACTGAAGCTTTCTTT.

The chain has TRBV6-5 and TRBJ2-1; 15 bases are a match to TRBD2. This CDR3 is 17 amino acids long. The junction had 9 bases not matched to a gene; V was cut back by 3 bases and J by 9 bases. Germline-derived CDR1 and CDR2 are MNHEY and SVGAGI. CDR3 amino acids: CASSYTGLAGGPVEQFF. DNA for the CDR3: TGTGCCAGCAGTTATACCGGACTAGCGGGGGGGCCGGTTGAGCAGTTCTTC.

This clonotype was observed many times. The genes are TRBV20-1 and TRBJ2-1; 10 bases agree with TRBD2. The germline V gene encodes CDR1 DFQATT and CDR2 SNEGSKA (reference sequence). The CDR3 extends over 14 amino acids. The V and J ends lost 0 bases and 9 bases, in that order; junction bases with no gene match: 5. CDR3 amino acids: CSARDERGGPEQFF. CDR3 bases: TGCAGTGCTAGAGACGAGCGGGGGGGCCCTGAGCAGTTCTTC.

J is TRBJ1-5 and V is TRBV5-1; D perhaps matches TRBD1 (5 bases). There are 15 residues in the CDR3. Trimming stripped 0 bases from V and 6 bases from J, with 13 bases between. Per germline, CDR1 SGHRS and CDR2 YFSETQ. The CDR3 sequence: CASSLAGGKGQPQHF. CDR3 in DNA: TGCGCCAGCAGCTTGGCCGGGGGGAAGGGTCAGCCCCAGCATTTT.

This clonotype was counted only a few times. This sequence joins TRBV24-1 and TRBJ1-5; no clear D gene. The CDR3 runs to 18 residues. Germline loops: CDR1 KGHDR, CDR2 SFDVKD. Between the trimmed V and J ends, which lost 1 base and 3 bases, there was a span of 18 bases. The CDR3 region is CATSDLGSIWLDNQPQHF. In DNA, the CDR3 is TGTGCCACCAGTGATTTAGGAAGTATATGGCTCGACAATCAGCCCCAGCATTTT.

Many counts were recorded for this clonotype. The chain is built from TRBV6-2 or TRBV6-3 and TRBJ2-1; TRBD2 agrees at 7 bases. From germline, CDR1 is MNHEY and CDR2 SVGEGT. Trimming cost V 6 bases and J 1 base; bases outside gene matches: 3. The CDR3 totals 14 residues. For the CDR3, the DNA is TGTGCCAGCAGGGGGGGAGGGTCCTACAATGAGCAGTTCTTC. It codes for CASRGGGSYNEQFF.

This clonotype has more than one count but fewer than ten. As DNA, the CDR3 is TGTGCCAGCAGTTGGGGGTGGGACAGACAGGGGGAAGCTTTCTTT. It is translated as CASSWGWDRQGEAFF. The chain has TRBV6-5 and TRBJ1-1; 8 bases fit TRBD1. The V gene end was trimmed by 4 bases and the J gene end by 8 bases; junction bases not matched to a gene: 12. The length of the CDR3 is 15 residues. CDR1 MNHEY and CDR2 SVGAGI come from the germline V gene.

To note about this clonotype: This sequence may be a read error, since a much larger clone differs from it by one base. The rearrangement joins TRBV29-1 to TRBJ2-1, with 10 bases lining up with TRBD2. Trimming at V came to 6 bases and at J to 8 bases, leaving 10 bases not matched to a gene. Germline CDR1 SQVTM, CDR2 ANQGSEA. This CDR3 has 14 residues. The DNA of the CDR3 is TGCAGCGTCCCTTCAGCGGGGGGGTTAGATGAGCAGTTCTTC. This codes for CSVPSAGGLDEQFF.

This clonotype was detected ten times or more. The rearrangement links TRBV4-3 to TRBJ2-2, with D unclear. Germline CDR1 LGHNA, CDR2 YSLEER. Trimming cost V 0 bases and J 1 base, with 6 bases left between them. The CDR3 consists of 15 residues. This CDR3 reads CASSQDTGNTGELFF. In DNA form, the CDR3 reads TGCGCCAGCAGCCAAGATACGGGGAACACCGGGGAGCTGTTTTTT.

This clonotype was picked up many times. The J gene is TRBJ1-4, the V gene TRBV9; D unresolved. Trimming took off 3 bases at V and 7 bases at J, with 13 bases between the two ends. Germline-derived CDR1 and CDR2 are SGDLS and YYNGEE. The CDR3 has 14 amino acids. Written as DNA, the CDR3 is TGTGCCAGCAGCGAGGGATCGGCAGGTGAAAAACTGTTTTTT. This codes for CASSEGSAGEKLFF.

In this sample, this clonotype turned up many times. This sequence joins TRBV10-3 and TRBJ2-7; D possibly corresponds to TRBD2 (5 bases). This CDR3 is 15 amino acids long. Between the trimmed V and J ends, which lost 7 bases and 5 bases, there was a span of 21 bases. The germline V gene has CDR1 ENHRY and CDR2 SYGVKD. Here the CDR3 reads CAITPRGITGHEQYF. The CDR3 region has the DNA TGTGCCATCACCCCGCGAGGGATTACCGGTCACGAGCAGTACTTC.